These 15 T cell receptor beta chains came from one sample sequenced in a study of blood T cells in healthy people across ages. It was with a sample-barcoded 5' primer and a J-beta primer mix that a second PCR of roughly 6 to 11 cycles was run. TCRdb used MiXCR to reprocess the 5' RACE reads, holding one entry per CDR3 protein. The table lists 780,000 or so distinct CDR3 sequences, roughly 25% of them singletons. The sample was also linked to a second study, of T cells of mothers and their children.

Source material: blood. The origin of the receptors is a boy younger than 18 in good health.

The V call is TRBV5-5, the J call TRBJ1-4; D unclear. Trimming took 4 bases from V and 0 from J, leaving 16 bases between them. The CDR3 has 17 amino acids. The germline V gene encodes CDR1 SGHKS and CDR2 YYEKEE (reference sequence). The CDR3 sequence: CASSPRRQSATNEKLFF. In DNA, the CDR3 is TGTGCCAGCAGCCCCCGCCGGCAGAGTGCAACTAATGAAAAACTGTTTTTT. Full variable domain (outside the CDR3, taken from reference TRBV5-5 and TRBJ1-4): DAGVTQSPTHLIKTRGQQVTLRCSPISGHKSVSWYQQVLGQGPQFIFQYYEKEERGRGNFPDRFSARQFPNYSSELNVNALLLGDSALYLCASSPRRQSATNEKLFFGSGTQLSVL.

The sample holds a few counts of this clonotype. V usage is TRBV10-3 and J usage is TRBJ2-5; possible D gene TRBD2, 5 bases. The CDR3 contains 15 residues. The germline CDR1 and CDR2 sequences are ENHRY and SYGVKD. Trimming removed 0 bases at V and 4 bases at J, with 12 bases between. The CDR3 reads CAISESGEKGETQYF. CDR3 in DNA: TGTGCCATCAGTGAGTCTGGGGAGAAGGGAGAGACCCAGTACTTC.

In its sample, this clonotype was seen a few times. The chain recombines TRBV24-1 with TRBJ2-5, with a weak D call TRBD2 (5 bases). Germline loops: CDR1 KGHDR, CDR2 SFDVKD. V lost 9 bases, J lost 1 base, and 14 bases lay in between. This CDR3 comprises 14 residues. The CDR3 loop is CATARGGPQETQYF. The CDR3 DNA reads as TGTGCCACCGCCCGAGGAGGTCCCCAAGAGACCCAGTACTTC.

This clonotype showed up just a few times. The V gene is TRBV7-9, the J gene TRBJ2-6; TRBD1 agrees at 9 bases. This CDR3 spans 20 amino acids. Trimming removed 1 base from V and 2 bases from J; junction bases left unmatched: 12. From germline, CDR1 is SEHNR and CDR2 FQNEAQ (reference sequence). The CDR3 region has the DNA TGTGCCAGCAGCTTAGTTACCAACAGGGGGCGAAGACCTGGGGCCAACGTCCTGACTTTC. It encodes CASSLVTNRGRRPGANVLTF.

The rearrangement links TRBV20-1 to TRBJ2-1; TRBD2 might be the D (9 bases). CDR3 size: 16 residues. Germline lookup yields CDR1 DFQATT and CDR2 SNEGSKA (reference sequence). V lost 0 bases and J lost 8, with 20 bases in between. The CDR3 here is CSARDASSGTGHEQFF. In nucleotides, the CDR3 is TGCAGTGCTAGAGATGCTTCTAGCGGGACAGGACATGAGCAGTTCTTC.

This clonotype was found a few times. The V gene is TRBV13, the J gene TRBJ1-2; D might be TRBD1 (5 bases). Germline CDR1 reads PRHDT; CDR2 reads FYEKMQ (reference sequence). Between the trimmed V and J ends, which lost 6 bases and 2 bases, there was a span of 16 bases. The CDR3 contains 15 residues. DNA of the CDR3: TGTGCCAGCAGTACCGTGGAGAGGGGCAACTATGGCTACACCTTC. It codes for CASSTVERGNYGYTF.

This chain joins TRBV4-1 and TRBJ2-1; D is unclear. Germline CDR1 reads MGHRA; CDR2 reads YSYEKL. The CDR3 loop spans 12 amino acids. Trimming removed 3 bases from V and 10 bases from J, with 10 bases in between. CDR3 in DNA: TGCGCCAGCAGCCATGTGACTGACGAGCAGTTCTTC. Translating gives CASSHVTDEQFF.

This clonotype is a singleton in its sample. The chain is built from TRBV7-9 and TRBJ2-5; 8 bases fit TRBD1. The J call may be mistaken, given a closer DNA end match to TRBJ2-7. Germline CDR1 is SEHNR and CDR2 is FQNEAQ (reference sequence). The CDR3 spans 17 residues. The CDR3 spells CASSSLGGTGWDYEQYF. In DNA form, the CDR3 reads TGTGCCAGCAGCTCATTAGGAGGGACAGGATGGGACTACGAGCAGTACTTC.

In its sample, this clonotype was seen a few times. The genes are TRBV6-5 and TRBJ2-1, with 7 bases matching TRBD2. The J call is uncertain, as TRBJ2-7 better fits the DNA end. From germline, CDR1 is MNHEY and CDR2 SVGAGI. The CDR3 length is 15 residues. The CDR3 coding sequence is TGTGCCAGCAGTTACCCCGTGGGGGGGACCTACGAGCAGTACTTC. Amino acid sequence: CASSYPVGGTYEQYF.

For the CDR3, the DNA is TGCAGCGTTGAAATTGGCAGGGCAGATACGCAGTATTTT. Protein: CSVEIGRADTQYF. The chain combines TRBV29-1 with TRBJ2-3; D perhaps matches TRBD1 (5 bases). From germline, CDR1 is SQVTM and CDR2 ANQGSEA. The V gene lost 2 bases and the J gene lost 4 bases, with 10 bases spanning the gap. This CDR3 is 13 amino acids long.

This chain connects TRBV5-1 to TRBJ2-1, with D tentatively TRBD1 or TRBD2 (5 bases each). Trimming took 5 bases from V and 8 from J, leaving 14 bases between them. The CDR3 runs to 13 residues. CDR1 SGHRS and CDR2 YFSETQ come from the germline V gene. CDR3 in DNA: TGCGCCAGCAGACGGGACCGAGGCGATGAGCAGTTCTTC. It is translated as CASRRDRGDEQFF.

This chain uses TRBV7-2 with TRBJ1-1, with 7 bases aligning to TRBD1. The CDR3 is 16 residues long. Trimming took 5 bases from V and 2 from J; bases not matched to a gene: 11. The V gene's germline CDR1 is SGHTA and CDR2 FQGNSA. The CDR3 here is CASSPRDRGANTEAFF. The CDR3 bases are TGTGCCAGCAGCCCCCGGGACAGAGGGGCAAACACTGAAGCTTTCTTT.

The chain uses TRBV29-1 and TRBJ2-5; the match to TRBD1 covers 8 bases. The CDR3 runs to 12 residues. J was trimmed by 10 bases and V by 4 bases; bases with no gene match: 8. Germline values: CDR1 SQVTM, CDR2 ANQGSEA. The CDR3 DNA sequence: TGCAGCGTTGGGCTTTCAGGGACAGGCCAGTACTTC. Amino acids: CSVGLSGTGQYF.

This chain joins TRBV25-1 and TRBJ1-1, with a tentative D call TRBD1 (5 bases). The germline V gene encodes CDR1 MGHDK and CDR2 SYGVNS. This CDR3 is 14 amino acids long. V was clipped by 3 bases and J by 3 bases, with 11 bases between them. Here the CDR3 DNA reads TGTGCCAGCAGTGAGATTGGGGGATACACTGAAGCTTTCTTT. This sequence encodes CASSEIGGYTEAFF.

This chain joins TRBV28 and TRBJ2-3; 10 nucleotides align to TRBD2. The CDR3 runs to 16 residues. V was pared by 4 bases and J by 7 bases, with 11 bases of the junction left unmatched. Germline assignment: CDR1 MDHEN and CDR2 SYDVKM. The CDR3 region is CASSSIAGGHQNTQYF. The CDR3 DNA reads as TGTGCCAGCAGTTCGATAGCGGGGGGTCACCAAAATACGCAGTATTTT.